What follows are 10 T cell receptor beta chains derived from one specimen sequenced in a study of T-cell memory formation after mild COVID-19. TCRdb reanalysed the 5' RACE reads using MiXCR and keeps one entry per CDR3 protein. The sample yields approximately 410,000 distinct CDR3 sequences, about 22% seen once. Specimen: PBMCs or a T cell subset sorted from them (not recorded which). The receptors were gathered from an adult woman who had mild COVID-19 (a few samples of this study predate the infection). Cell type and time point are not known.

A remark on this clonotype: At one boundary the junction diverges from the germline segment, which might be a read error. This chain joins TRBV12-3 or TRBV12-4 and TRBJ1-3; D gene uncertain. This CDR3 comprises 14 residues. In nucleotides, the CDR3 is TGTGCCATCAGTATTTGGAACTCTGGAAACACCATATATTTT. Translation gives CAISIWNSGNTIYF.

V gene TRBV7-6 combines with J gene TRBJ2-5; TRBD1 is a possible D gene (7 bases). The CDR3 contains 16 residues. Germline V gene lookup returns CDR1 SGHVS and CDR2 FNYEAQ. Trimming took off 2 bases at V and 7 bases at J, with 20 bases between the two ends. In nucleotides, the CDR3 is TGTGCCAGCAGCTTATCGACAGGGAGAGCGGGCGGGACCCAGTACTTC. Amino acids: CASSLSTGRAGGTQYF.

The gene calls are TRBV6-4 and TRBJ2-5, with D perhaps TRBD1 (6 bases). This CDR3 spans 12 amino acids. The germline V gene has CDR1 MRHNA and CDR2 SNTAGT. Trimming stripped 4 bases from V and 13 bases from J, with 16 bases between. The CDR3 loop reads CASSATRTVRYF. DNA of the CDR3: TGTGCCAGCAGTGCCACACGGACAGTCAGGTACTTC.

The V call is TRBV5-1, the J call TRBJ2-1; the match to TRBD2 covers 8 bases. The CDR3 consists of 15 residues. CDR1 is SGHRS, CDR2 YFSETQ, per germline. V lost 3 bases to trimming and J lost 8 bases; unmatched junction nucleotides: 10. CDR3 DNA sequence: TGCGCCAGCAGCTGGTTAGGCGGGGGGATCGATGAGCAGTTCTTC. Translation: CASSWLGGGIDEQFF. Full variable domain (rest looked up from reference TRBV5-1 and TRBJ2-1): KAGVTQTPRYLIKTRGQQVTLSCSPISGHRSVSWYQQTPGQGLQFLFEYFSETQRNKGNFPGRFSGRQFSNSRSEMNVSTLELGDSALYLCASSWLGGGIDEQFFGPGTRLTVL.

This rearrangement joins TRBV27 to TRBJ2-1; D is perhaps TRBD1 or TRBD2 (6 bases each). V was cut by 4 bases and J by 5 bases, with 12 bases left in between. The CDR3 length is 14 residues. Germline CDR1 reads MNHEY; CDR2 reads SMNVEV (reference sequence). The CDR3 is CASSSRGQNNEQFF. The CDR3 bases are TGTGCCAGCAGTTCCCGGGGGCAGAACAATGAGCAGTTCTTC.

This clonotype was counted at least ten times. The genes are TRBV7-3 and TRBJ2-3; possibly TRBD2 for D (6 bases). The CDR3 loop spans 14 amino acids. The V end was cut by 3 bases, the J end by 1 base, with 8 bases between. Germline CDR1 SGHTA, CDR2 FQGTGA. The DNA of the CDR3 is TGTGCCAGCAGCTTGGGACTTCGCACAGATACGCAGTATTTT. Its translation: CASSLGLRTDTQYF.

This clonotype has more than one count but fewer than ten. V gene TRBV6-5 combines with J gene TRBJ2-1; possibly TRBD2 for D (6 bases). The V gene's germline CDR1 is MNHEY and CDR2 SVGAGI. Between the trimmed V and J ends, which lost 4 bases and 0 bases, there was a span of 13 bases. This CDR3 contains 16 residues. In DNA form, the CDR3 reads TGTGCCAGCAGTTTGAGCGGAGGGGACTCCTACAATGAGCAGTTCTTC. This gives the protein CASSLSGGDSYNEQFF.

This clonotype appeared many times. The chain combines TRBV7-9 with TRBJ2-1; D possibly corresponds to TRBD2 (5 bases). Between the trimmed V and J ends, which lost 3 bases and 8 bases, there was a span of 8 bases. Germline V gene lookup returns CDR1 SEHNR and CDR2 FQNEAQ (reference sequence). CDR3 length equals 12 residues. The CDR3 DNA reads as TGTGCCAGCAGCTTCGGGATAGATGAGCAGTTCTTC. Translating it yields CASSFGIDEQFF.

This clonotype appeared a few times. The V gene is TRBV29-1, the J gene TRBJ2-7, with D possibly matching TRBD2 (6 bases). The CDR3 totals 14 residues. CDR1 is SQVTM, CDR2 ANQGSEA, per germline. The V end lost 3 bases, the J end lost 2 bases, and 14 bases lay between the germline ends. CDR3 sequence (DNA): TGCAGCGTTGATCCGGGGGACGGTACCTACGAGCAGTACTTC. It specifies CSVDPGDGTYEQYF.

This clonotype was observed at least ten times. This chain joins TRBV5-1 and TRBJ2-5, with 7 nucleotides matching TRBD2. The CDR3 sequence is 14 residues long. CDR1 SGHRS and CDR2 YFSETQ come from the germline V gene. Losses at the gene ends were 9 bases for V and 5 bases for J; bases not matched to a gene: 13. The CDR3 reads CATALLAPRETQYF. In DNA form, the CDR3 reads TGCGCCACCGCCCTACTAGCGCCGAGGGAGACCCAGTACTTC.